Reported below is one T cell receptor beta chain. The data derive from a study of blood T cell repertoires in COVID-19. Study in general: The United States, Italy and Spain supplied acute and convalescent COVID-19 samples. PBMCs, B-cell-depleted T cells, or T cells provided the cDNA or gDNA that made up the material.

In the study's own analysis: Amplification of reference gene primers provided the estimated nucleated cell counts. The method was immunoSEQ multiplex PCR; TCRdb's version includes in-frame clones alone and lacks a portion of them. V, J and clone size reflect that table, while D and trimming were determined from the DNA. The table records about 37,000 clones, about nine tenths of them present only once. The germline V gene has CDR1 SQVTM and CDR2 ANQGSEA. The CDR3 is 12 residues long. Trimming took 6 bases from V and 4 from J; bases not matched to a gene: 3. Sequences were obtained from peripheral blood. This clonotype was obtained from a human donor in a cohort sampled during active COVID-19. V usage is TRBV29-1 and J usage is TRBJ1-5; 7 nucleotides agree with TRBD1. CDR3 in amino acids: CSVQQGNQPQHF. Here the CDR3 DNA reads TGCAGCGTCCAACAGGGGAATCAGCCCCAGCATTTT. Combining the CDR3 with reference TRBV29-1 and TRBJ1-5 gives the whole variable domain SAVISQKPSRDICQRGTSLTIQCQVDSQVTMMFWYRQQPGQSLTLIATANQGSEATYESGFVIDKFPISRPNLTFSTLTVSNMSPEDSSIYLCSVQQGNQPQHFGDGTRLSIL.